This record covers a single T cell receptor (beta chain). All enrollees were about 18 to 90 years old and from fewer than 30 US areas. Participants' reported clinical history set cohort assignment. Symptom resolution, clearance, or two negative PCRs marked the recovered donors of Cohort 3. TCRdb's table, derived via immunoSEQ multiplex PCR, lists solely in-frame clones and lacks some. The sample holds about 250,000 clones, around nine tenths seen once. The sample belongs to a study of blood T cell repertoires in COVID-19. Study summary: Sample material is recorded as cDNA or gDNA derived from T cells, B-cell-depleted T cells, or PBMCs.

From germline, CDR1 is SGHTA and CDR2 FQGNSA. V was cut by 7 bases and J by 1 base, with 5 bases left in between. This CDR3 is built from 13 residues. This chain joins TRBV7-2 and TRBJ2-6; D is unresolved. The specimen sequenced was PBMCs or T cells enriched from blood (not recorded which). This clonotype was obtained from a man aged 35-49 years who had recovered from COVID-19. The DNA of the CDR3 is TGTGCCAGCACCCTGTCTGGGGCCAACGTCCTGACTTTC. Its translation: CASTLSGANVLTF.